The entry below describes one T cell receptor (beta chain). Sequence at one end of the junction differs from germline and may be a read error. The CDR3 totals 12 residues. Per germline, CDR1 LGHDT and CDR2 YNNKEL (reference sequence). This entry comes from a study of CD8 T cells in Susac syndrome. Sequencing targeted TCR beta in T cells from blood (CD8+ and CD4+). Those who served as multiple sclerosis controls were treatment-naive patients with stable or active relapsing-remitting disease. It was negative isolation that provided the CD8+ and CD4+ T cells, whereas TEMRA cells were enriched by FACS. Random hexamers were used to reverse transcribe an amount of roughly 0.5 to 1 ug RNA. Multiplex PCR with immunoSEQ amplified the TCR beta CDR3 across 54 Vbeta and 13 Jbeta. TCRdb used MiXCR to reprocess the immunoSEQ multiplex PCR reads, holding one entry per CDR3 protein. The table includes 160,000 or so distinct CDR3 sequences, approximately 95% detected once.

The V call is TRBV3-1, the J call TRBJ2-2; the match to TRBD2 covers 13 bases. This TCR derives from a human donor with multiple sclerosis. Input material: CD4+ T cells from PBMCs. The chain's CDR3 is CASGRLAGGLFF. The CDR3 coding sequence is TGTGCCAGCGGAAGACTAGCGGGGGGGCTGTTTTTT. The full variable domain, rest sourced from reference TRBV3-1 and TRBJ2-2, is DTAVSQTPKYLVTQMGNDKSIKCEQNLGHDTMYWYKQDSKKFLKIMFSYNNKELIINETVPNRFSPKSPDKAHLNLHINSLELGDSAVYFCASGRLAGGLFFGEGSRLTVL.